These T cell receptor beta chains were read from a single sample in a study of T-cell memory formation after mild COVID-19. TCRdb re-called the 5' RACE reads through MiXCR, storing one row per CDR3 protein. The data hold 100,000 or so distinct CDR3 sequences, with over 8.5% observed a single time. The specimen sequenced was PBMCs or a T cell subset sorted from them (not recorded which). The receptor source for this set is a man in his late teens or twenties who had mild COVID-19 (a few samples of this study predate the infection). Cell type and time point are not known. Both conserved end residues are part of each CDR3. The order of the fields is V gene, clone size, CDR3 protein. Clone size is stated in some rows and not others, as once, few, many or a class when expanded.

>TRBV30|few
CAWSWDIEAFF
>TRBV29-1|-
CSLGPEKLFF
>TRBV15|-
CATSSRQDSPLHF
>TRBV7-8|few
CASSLAVASSYNSPLHF
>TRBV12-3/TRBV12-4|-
CASSLADYEQYF
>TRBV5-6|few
CASSFADTQETQYF
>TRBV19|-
CASSIGTGGVQPQHF
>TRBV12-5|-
CASGLFAENEQFF
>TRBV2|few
CASRGGTQYF
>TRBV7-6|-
CASSLDEYEQYF
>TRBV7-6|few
CASSSTGRGYGYTF
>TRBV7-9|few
CASSSAGQGDGYTF
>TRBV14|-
CASSQGLGRGLYNEQFF
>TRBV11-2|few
CASSLASWGGTQYF
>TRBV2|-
CASSEAQGFQPQHF
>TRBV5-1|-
CASSGRTGDTGELFF
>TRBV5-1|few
CASRTNFYEQYF
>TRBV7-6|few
CASSLRGGSTEAFF
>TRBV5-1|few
CASSFTGGDSGNTIYF
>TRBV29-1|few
CSVEVRVYEQYF
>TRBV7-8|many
CASSPDRAAEQYF
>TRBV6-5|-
CASTDDGYGYTF
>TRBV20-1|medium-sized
CSARGDRADTQYF
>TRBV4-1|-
CASSQDTGGNTEAFF
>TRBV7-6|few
CASSLAGGRYEQYF
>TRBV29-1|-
CSVVSGGASGYTF
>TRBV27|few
CASSAPGWGTDTQYF
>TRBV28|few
CAARAGWIHTEAFF
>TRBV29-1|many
CSVARFGSDEKLFF
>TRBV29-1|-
CSVVERGMNTEAFF
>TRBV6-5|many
CASSYSLGGRHEQFF
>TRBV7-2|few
CASSFTSGAFF
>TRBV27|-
CASGPGLSTDTQYF
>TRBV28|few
CASSPQGARNYGYTF
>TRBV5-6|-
CASDKTGGVLTDTQYF
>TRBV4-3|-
CASSQDRTGAMSSGNTIYF
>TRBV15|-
CATSREGALSQETQYF
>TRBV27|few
CASSPWDSSYEQYF
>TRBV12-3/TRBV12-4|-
CASSLVGTDTEAFF
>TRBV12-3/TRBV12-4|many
CASSFRGSYNEQFF